The T cell receptor (beta chain) under discussion was sequenced for a study of T cells after yellow fever vaccination. 5'RACE template switching generated TCR cDNA, adding a universal primer site and UMIs. Using its own MiXCR run on the 5' RACE reads, TCRdb lists one record per CDR3 protein. The sample lists 250,000 to 300,000 distinct CDR3 sequences; 13% were seen once. Of note for this clonotype: The antigen remains undetermined.

Study-level findings and limits: High-abundance clonotypes from the bulk population could contaminate FACS-sorted repertoires.

Germline V lookup: CDR1 SGHRS, CDR2 YFSETQ. There are 17 residues in the CDR3. Trimming removed 4 bases from V and 0 bases from J; junction bases left unmatched: 10. The J gene is TRBJ1-2, the V gene TRBV5-1; TRBD1 matches 9 bases. The sequence was collected from a man aged 30-40 years who received the YFV17D yellow fever vaccine. This sample comprised CD4+ T cells sorted from PBMCs, obtained 45 days after the yellow fever booster vaccination. DNA for the CDR3: TGCGCCAGCAGCCGGCCGGGACAGGGCCTAGCTAACTATGGCTACACCTTC. As protein: CASSRPGQGLANYGYTF.